This T cell receptor (beta chain) appears in the sequencing data of a study of cytotoxic CD8 clonotypes in ibrutinib-treated CLL. Broader study findings: The study found public clonotypes uncommon, contracting or stable on treatment.

The CDR3 is made up of 16 amino acids. The trim removed 7 bases at V and 9 bases at J, leaving 13 bases unmatched. Germline CDR1 reads SEHNR; CDR2 reads FQNEAQ (reference sequence). Measured with immunoSEQ multiplex PCR; TCRdb has only the in-frame clones, and not every one. The data show 65,000 to 90,000 clones, roughly 80% seen once. To note about this clone: Antigen unknown.

The clonotype originates from a human donor with chronic lymphocytic leukemia. Sequencing was performed on PBMCs, taken after 24 months of ibrutinib treatment. V gene TRBV7-9 combines with J gene TRBJ2-1; the match to TRBD2 covers 12 bases. In DNA form, the CDR3 reads TGTGCCAGCAAAACTACGGGGACTAGCGGGTTTAGTGAGCAGTTCTTC. Translating it yields CASKTTGTSGFSEQFF.